The 10 T cell receptor beta chains given below trace back to one sample, sequenced in a study of blood T cells in healthy people across ages. A sample-barcoded 5' primer and a J-beta primer mix were used in a second PCR of about 7 to 12 cycles. MiXCR, run by TCRdb on the 5' RACE reads, gives a single entry per CDR3 protein. The profile shows about 2 million distinct CDR3 sequences, 49% of them singletons. Sequencing was carried out using blood. These receptors were collected from a woman in her thirties or forties in good health.

The chain joins TRBV27 to TRBJ2-5; 8 nucleotides align to TRBD2. Germline V gene data show CDR1 as MNHEY and CDR2 as SMNVEV (reference sequence). Germline trimming cut 6 bases from V and 2 bases from J; bases unmatched to any gene: 8. The CDR3 spans 15 residues. The CDR3 loop reads CASSHAGGGQETQYF. DNA of the CDR3: TGTGCCAGCAGCCACGCCGGGGGGGGACAAGAGACCCAGTACTTC.

The gene calls are TRBV28 and TRBJ2-5; 10 bases agree with TRBD1. The J call may be mistaken, given a closer DNA end match to TRBJ2-7. The CDR3 extends over 15 amino acids. Germline lookup yields CDR1 MDHEN and CDR2 SYDVKM. The CDR3 sequence: CASSLVGTGVSEQYF. The CDR3 nucleotides are TGTGCCAGCAGTTTAGTGGGGACAGGGGTCTCCGAGCAGTACTTC.

J is TRBJ2-2 and V is TRBV7-2, with D possibly being TRBD2 (6 bases). This CDR3 has 14 residues. The V end was cut by 5 bases, the J end by 5 bases, with 12 bases between. Germline values: CDR1 SGHTA, CDR2 FQGNSA. The chain's CDR3 is CASSPGTDTGELFF. The CDR3 nucleotides read TGTGCCAGCAGCCCGGGGACTGATACCGGGGAGCTGTTTTTT.

V usage is TRBV15 and J usage is TRBJ2-4, with 9 nucleotides matching TRBD1. The CDR3 extends over 16 amino acids. Germline CDR1 and CDR2: LNHNV and YYDKDF (reference sequence). V dropped 4 bases and J dropped 3; count of bases not matched to a gene: 7. CDR3 DNA: TGTGCCACCAGCATCCCCGGGACAGGGAACAAAAACATTCAGTACTTC. Translated: CATSIPGTGNKNIQYF.

V is TRBV20-1 and J is TRBJ2-4; D is perhaps TRBD1 (6 bases). CDR1 and CDR2 from the germline V gene are DFQATT and SNEGSKA (reference sequence). The CDR3 covers 16 residues. V lost 0 bases to trimming and J lost 13 bases, with 25 bases between them. The CDR3, as DNA: TGCAGTGCTAGAGACGGGACACCCAAGGGGTACTACGGGCAGTACTTC. This sequence encodes CSARDGTPKGYYGQYF.

The chain joins TRBV27 to TRBJ2-3; TRBD1 matches at 10 bases. This CDR3 is built from 15 residues. Germline V gene data show CDR1 as MNHEY and CDR2 as SMNVEV (reference sequence). V trimming: 5 bases; J trimming: 8 bases; junction bases outside the gene matches: 10. CDR3 residues: CASSGPGQGKGTQYF. The CDR3 region has the DNA TGTGCCAGCAGTGGACCGGGACAGGGGAAAGGTACGCAGTATTTT.

The rearrangement links TRBV6-2 or TRBV6-3 to TRBJ2-7; 8 bases fit TRBD1. The J call is in doubt because the DNA end fits TRBJ2-5 better. The germline CDR1 and CDR2 sequences are MNHEY and SVGEGT. The CDR3 loop spans 13 amino acids. CDR3 in amino acids: CASDRGYVKTQYF. The CDR3 DNA reads as TGTGCCAGCGACAGGGGATATGTGAAGACCCAGTACTTC.

The V gene is TRBV29-1, the J gene TRBJ2-3; 14 nucleotides agree with TRBD2. The CDR3 has 18 residues. V lost 3 bases to trimming and J lost 4 bases; unmatched junction nucleotides: 12. The germline V gene has CDR1 SQVTM and CDR2 ANQGSEA. The CDR3 DNA follows: TGCAGCGTTGAGGGACTAGCGGGGGAAGACCACTGGGCAGATACGCAGTATTTT. Its translation is CSVEGLAGEDHWADTQYF.

This clonotype was observed a few times. CDR3 nucleotides: TGTGCCAGCAGTCCCCTTACTAACTACGAGCAGTACTTC. It codes for CASSPLTNYEQYF. V gene TRBV28 combines with J gene TRBJ2-7; D unclear. The CDR3 is 13 amino acids. The germline CDR1 and CDR2 sequences are MDHEN and SYDVKM. V lost 5 bases and J lost 3, with 11 bases in between. The full variable domain, in which reference TRBV28 and TRBJ2-7 provide the parts outside the CDR3, is DVKVTQSSRYLVKRTGEKVFLECVQDMDHENMFWYRQDPGLGLRLIYFSYDVKMKEKGDIPEGYSVSREKKERFSLILESASTNQTSMYLCASSPLTNYEQYFGPGTRLTVT.

This clonotype appeared a single time. An end of the junction differs from the germline gene, which may be a read error. J is TRBJ2-4 and V is TRBV7-2; D gene ambiguous. The CDR3 has 11 residues. Germline lookup yields CDR1 SGHTA and CDR2 FQGNSA. CDR3 sequence: CVSTAKNIQYF. The CDR3, as DNA: TGTGTCAGCACCGCGAAAAACATTCAGTACTTC. Full variable domain (remainder filled in from reference TRBV7-2 and TRBJ2-4): GAGVSQSPSNKVTEKGKDVELRCDPISGHTALYWYRQSLGQGLEFLIYFQGNSAPDKSGLPSDRFSAERTGGSVSTLTIQRTQQEDSAVYLCVSTAKNIQYFGAGTRLSVL.